These T cell receptor beta chains were read from a single sample in a study of glioma-infiltrating T cells after dendritic cell vaccination. The assay was immunoSEQ multiplex PCR, and TCRdb's table has in-frame clones only and misses some. The table shows tens of thousands of clones, with around 86% occurring only once. This specimen consisted of blood, obtained after dendritic cell vaccination. These receptors all come from a human donor with glioblastoma. Both conserved end residues are part of each CDR3. D genes are given only for firm matches. Where a row states a size, it is once, few, many or the class of an expanded clone; other rows omit it.

d_gene: -
j_gene: TRBJ1-1
abundance: -
v_gene: TRBV7-9
CDR3aa: CASSLYPDSNTEAFF
CDR3nt: TGTGCCAGCAGCTTATATCCAGACTCGAACACTGAAGCTTTCTTT

d_gene: -
j_gene: TRBJ1-2
abundance: -
v_gene: TRBV7-8
CDR3aa: CASSQGLTYGYTF
CDR3nt: TGTGCCAGCAGCCAGGGACTGACGTATGGCTACACCTTC

d_gene: -
j_gene: TRBJ2-5
abundance: -
v_gene: TRBV13
CDR3aa: CASSSSGGGQETQYF
CDR3nt: TGTGCCAGCAGCTCCTCGGGGGGCGGGCAAGAGACCCAGTACTTC

d_gene: TRBD2
j_gene: TRBJ2-2
abundance: -
v_gene: TRBV4-2
CDR3aa: CASSQGTGLAAYPDTGELFF
CDR3nt: TGTGCCAGCAGCCAAGGTACCGGACTAGCGGCTTATCCGGACACCGGGGAGCTGTTTTTT

d_gene: -
j_gene: TRBJ1-1
abundance: many
v_gene: TRBV6-5
CDR3aa: CATETTTKAFF
CDR3nt: TGTGCCACCGAGACTACTACAAAAGCTTTCTTT

d_gene: TRBD1
j_gene: TRBJ1-2
abundance: -
v_gene: TRBV19
CDR3aa: CASSIQGGNYGYTF
CDR3nt: TGTGCCAGTAGTATCCAAGGGGGCAACTATGGCTACACCTTC

d_gene: -
j_gene: TRBJ2-7
abundance: -
v_gene: TRBV5-1
CDR3aa: CASSQNRVEQYF
CDR3nt: TGCGCCAGCAGCCAAAACAGGGTCGAGCAGTACTTC

d_gene: TRBD1
j_gene: TRBJ2-5
abundance: -
v_gene: TRBV6-6
CDR3aa: CASSLTGVGYF
CDR3nt: TGTGCCAGCAGTTTAACAGGGGTGGGATACTTC

d_gene: TRBD2
j_gene: TRBJ2-7
abundance: few
v_gene: TRBV11-1
CDR3aa: CASSAGLGDYEQYF
CDR3nt: TGTGCCAGCAGCGCAGGACTAGGTGACTACGAGCAGTACTTC

d_gene: TRBD2
j_gene: TRBJ2-1
abundance: -
v_gene: TRBV4-1
CDR3aa: CASSQESALSGGSNEQFF
CDR3nt: TGCGCCAGCAGCCAAGAGTCGGCATTGAGCGGGGGGAGCAATGAGCAGTTCTTC

d_gene: TRBD1
j_gene: TRBJ2-2
abundance: many
v_gene: TRBV6-6
CDR3aa: CASSYSTGFAGELFF
CDR3nt: TGTGCCAGCAGTTACTCGACAGGGTTCGCCGGGGAGCTGTTTTTT

d_gene: TRBD2
j_gene: TRBJ2-1
abundance: few
v_gene: TRBV7-3
CDR3aa: CASSSHGLEDNEQFF
CDR3nt: TGTGCCAGCAGCTCCCATGGACTAGAGGACAATGAGCAGTTCTTC

d_gene: TRBD1
j_gene: TRBJ2-7
abundance: few
v_gene: TRBV9
CDR3aa: CASSVGDRVSEQYF
CDR3nt: TGTGCCAGCAGCGTAGGGGACAGGGTGTCCGAGCAGTACTTC

d_gene: TRBD1
j_gene: TRBJ2-7
abundance: -
v_gene: TRBV2
CDR3aa: CASSDIQGDSYEQYF
CDR3nt: TGTGCCAGCAGTGACATACAGGGGGATTCCTACGAGCAGTACTTC

d_gene: -
j_gene: TRBJ2-7
abundance: -
v_gene: TRBV7-9
CDR3aa: CASSLGVGNYEQYF
CDR3nt: TGTGCCAGCAGCTTAGGTGTCGGGAACTACGAGCAGTACTTC

d_gene: -
j_gene: TRBJ1-6
abundance: -
v_gene: TRBV10-3
CDR3aa: CATATGTYNSPLHF
CDR3nt: TGTGCCACCGCGACGGGTACCTATAATTCACCCCTCCACTTT

d_gene: TRBD2
j_gene: TRBJ2-1
abundance: once
v_gene: TRBV7-2
CDR3aa: CASSSRGGGAYEQFF
CDR3nt: TGTGCCAGCAGCTCGAGGGGCGGGGGGGCCTATGAGCAGTTCTTC

d_gene: TRBD1
j_gene: TRBJ1-4
abundance: -
v_gene: TRBV5-5
CDR3aa: CASSAGQLSNEKLFF
CDR3nt: TGTGCCAGCAGCGCGGGACAGCTGAGTAATGAAAAACTGTTTTTT

d_gene: -
j_gene: TRBJ2-5
abundance: -
v_gene: TRBV5-4
CDR3aa: CASSLGAEETQYF
CDR3nt: TGTGCCAGCAGCTTAGGGGCCGAAGAGACCCAGTACTTC

d_gene: -
j_gene: TRBJ2-1
abundance: -
v_gene: TRBV5-1
CDR3aa: CASSYSGGTYNEQFF
CDR3nt: TGCGCCAGCAGCTACAGCGGCGGTACCTACAATGAGCAGTTCTTC

d_gene: -
j_gene: TRBJ1-5
abundance: -
v_gene: TRBV19
CDR3aa: CASSIRNQPQHF
CDR3nt: TGTGCCAGTAGTATACGGAATCAGCCCCAGCATTTT

d_gene: TRBD1
j_gene: TRBJ2-2
abundance: -
v_gene: TRBV29-1
CDR3aa: CSGRKPGTGSTGELFF
CDR3nt: TGCAGCGGGCGAAAACCCGGGACAGGTAGTACCGGGGAGCTGTTTTTT

d_gene: TRBD1
j_gene: TRBJ2-1
abundance: -
v_gene: TRBV15
CDR3aa: CATRTMPGQGYNEQFF
CDR3nt: TGTGCCACCAGGACAATGCCGGGACAGGGGTACAATGAGCAGTTCTTC

d_gene: -
j_gene: TRBJ1-3
abundance: -
v_gene: TRBV19
CDR3aa: CASSRDSAGNTIYF
CDR3nt: TGTGCCAGTAGTAGAGACAGCGCTGGAAACACCATATATTTT

d_gene: -
j_gene: TRBJ1-1
abundance: -
v_gene: TRBV18
CDR3aa: CASSTSNTEAFF
CDR3nt: TGTGCCAGCTCAACATCGAACACTGAAGCTTTCTTT

d_gene: TRBD2
j_gene: TRBJ2-3
abundance: -
v_gene: TRBV27
CDR3aa: CASSPPIAGGWPDTQYF
CDR3nt: TGTGCCAGCAGTCCACCAATAGCGGGGGGTTGGCCAGATACGCAGTATTTT

d_gene: TRBD1
j_gene: TRBJ2-2
abundance: -
v_gene: TRBV5-1
CDR3aa: CASSLGQEGGELFF
CDR3nt: TGCGCCAGCAGCCTAGGACAGGAAGGCGGGGAGCTGTTTTTT

d_gene: -
j_gene: TRBJ2-1
abundance: -
v_gene: TRBV13
CDR3aa: CASSYRQESYDNEQFF
CDR3nt: TGTGCCAGCAGCTACCGACAGGAATCCTACGACAATGAGCAGTTCTTC

d_gene: TRBD2
j_gene: TRBJ2-5
abundance: -
v_gene: TRBV6-1
CDR3aa: CATVLAGGGAETQYF
CDR3nt: TGTGCCACAGTACTAGCGGGGGGAGGGGCAGAGACCCAGTACTTC

d_gene: TRBD1
j_gene: TRBJ2-3
abundance: once
v_gene: TRBV19
CDR3aa: CASTGQGKTKDTQYF
CDR3nt: TGTGCCAGTACCGGACAGGGAAAGACCAAGGATACGCAGTATTTT

d_gene: -
j_gene: TRBJ1-1
abundance: -
v_gene: TRBV7-6
CDR3aa: CASSSPGGEDTEAFF
CDR3nt: TGTGCCAGCAGCTCCCCCGGGGGTGAGGACACTGAAGCTTTCTTT

d_gene: -
j_gene: TRBJ2-7
abundance: -
v_gene: TRBV4-2
CDR3aa: CASSQGRATGEQYF
CDR3nt: TGTGCCAGCAGCCAAGGCCGGGCTACGGGGGAGCAGTACTTC

d_gene: -
j_gene: TRBJ1-4
abundance: -
v_gene: TRBV27
CDR3aa: CASSLRTDNNEKLFF
CDR3nt: TGTGCCAGCAGTCTGAGGACAGACAATAATGAAAAACTGTTTTTT

d_gene: TRBD1
j_gene: TRBJ1-1
abundance: -
v_gene: TRBV6-5
CDR3aa: CASSSGQPNTEAFF
CDR3nt: TGTGCCAGCAGCTCGGGACAGCCGAACACTGAAGCTTTCTTT

d_gene: -
j_gene: TRBJ1-5
abundance: -
v_gene: TRBV4-2
CDR3aa: CASSQDGGVDQPQHF
CDR3nt: TGTGCCAGCAGCCAAGATGGGGGGGTTGATCAGCCCCAGCATTTT

d_gene: TRBD1
j_gene: TRBJ2-1
abundance: -
v_gene: TRBV15
CDR3aa: CASNPSGQGNEQFF
CDR3nt: TGTGCCTCTAACCCCTCGGGACAGGGCAATGAGCAGTTCTTC

d_gene: -
j_gene: TRBJ2-7
abundance: -
v_gene: TRBV6-5
CDR3aa: CASKNTRFEQYF
CDR3nt: TGTGCCAGCAAAAACACCCGCTTCGAGCAGTACTTC

d_gene: -
j_gene: TRBJ2-7
abundance: -
v_gene: TRBV28
CDR3aa: CASSWTDTKGEQYF
CDR3nt: TGTGCCAGCAGTTGGACGGACACCAAGGGGGAGCAGTACTTC

d_gene: -
j_gene: TRBJ1-1
abundance: once
v_gene: TRBV5-1
CDR3aa: CASSLKTVNTEAFF
CDR3nt: TGCGCCAGCAGCTTGAAGACAGTGAACACTGAAGCTTTCTTT

d_gene: -
j_gene: TRBJ1-6
abundance: -
v_gene: TRBV21-1
CDR3aa: CASSRRRQGRFSPLHF
CDR3nt: TGTGCCAGCAGCCGAAGAAGGCAGGGGCGATTTTCACCCCTCCACTTT

d_gene: TRBD1
j_gene: TRBJ2-1
abundance: -
v_gene: TRBV5-1
CDR3aa: CASSFAGQGANEQFF
CDR3nt: TGCGCCAGCAGCTTTGCCGGACAGGGGGCGAATGAGCAGTTCTTC